Listed here are 5 T cell receptor beta chains from one sample, sequenced in a study of tumor-infiltrating lymphocytes in primary liver carcinoma. Unsorted bulk tissue, 20-30 mg of it, served as the source for co-extraction of RNA and DNA. Synthesis of TCR beta cDNA was carried out from 500 ng total RNA with a constant-region primer. For TCR beta, libraries were produced by three nested multiplex PCR rounds using slightly modified ARM-PCR. TRBV1-TRBV30 forward primers and a C-beta reverse primer were used in the first two PCR rounds, which each ran for approximately 9 cycles. Each CDR3 protein is one row after TCRdb ran MiXCR on the multiplex PCR reads. Of under 45,000 distinct CDR3 sequences detected, 73% appear once; the ten largest clones hold over 15%. The sample comprised liver tumor tissue from sampling region 2. Documented subset: tumor region T2, inferior pole. The origin of the receptors is a man between 40 and 49 years old with primary liver carcinoma and hepatitis B virus infection.

On this clonotype: This CDR3 fails to terminate in the conserved phenylalanine or tryptophan, so it likely reflects a read error. This sequence joins TRBV12-3 or TRBV12-4 and TRBJ1-5; D remains ambiguous. There are 12 residues in the CDR3. In nucleotides, the CDR3 is TGTACCAGCAGTTTATATGATCAGCCCCAGCATTTG. As protein: CTSSLYDQPQHL.

This clonotype was picked up one time. At one end, the junction sequence differs from germline, possibly due to a read error. V usage is TRBV11-1 and J usage is TRBJ2-4; TRBD2 agrees at 7 bases. Germline V CDR1 and CDR2: SGHAT, FQDESV (reference sequence). The CDR3 totals 17 residues. CDR3 residues: CAGSFPGTTGTKNIQFF. CDR3 nucleotide sequence: TGTGCCGGCAGCTTTCCCGGGACTACCGGGACCAAAAACATTCAGTTTTTC.

This clonotype appeared once. An end of the junction differs from the germline gene, which may be a read error. V usage is TRBV12-3 or TRBV12-4 and J usage is TRBJ1-2; D is possibly TRBD1 (5 bases). CDR3 size: 14 residues. In DNA form, the CDR3 reads TGTGCCAACAGTTTTGCAAGGGGCCTAGCTGGCTACACCTTC. This gives the protein CANSFARGLAGYTF.

The rearrangement joins TRBV28 to TRBJ1-2; 9 positions match TRBD1. From germline, CDR1 is MDHEN and CDR2 SYDVKM. The CDR3 covers 15 residues. The junction had 15 bases not matched to a gene; V was cut back by 8 bases and J by 8 bases. The CDR3 reads CASHVPGQGTYGYTF. The CDR3 DNA is TGTGCCAGCCACGTACCGGGACAGGGAACCTACGGCTACACCTTC.

This clonotype was observed a few times. The V and J genes are TRBV11-2 and TRBJ2-7, with TRBD1 as a possible D gene (5 bases). Germline assignment: CDR1 SGHAT and CDR2 FQNNGV. The CDR3 has 13 amino acids. The ends were cut back, 4 bases at V and 3 bases at J, with 10 bases in the middle. CDR3 coding DNA: TGTGCCAGCAGCTCTAACAGGAACTACGAGCAGTACTTC. Translated, it gives CASSSNRNYEQYF.